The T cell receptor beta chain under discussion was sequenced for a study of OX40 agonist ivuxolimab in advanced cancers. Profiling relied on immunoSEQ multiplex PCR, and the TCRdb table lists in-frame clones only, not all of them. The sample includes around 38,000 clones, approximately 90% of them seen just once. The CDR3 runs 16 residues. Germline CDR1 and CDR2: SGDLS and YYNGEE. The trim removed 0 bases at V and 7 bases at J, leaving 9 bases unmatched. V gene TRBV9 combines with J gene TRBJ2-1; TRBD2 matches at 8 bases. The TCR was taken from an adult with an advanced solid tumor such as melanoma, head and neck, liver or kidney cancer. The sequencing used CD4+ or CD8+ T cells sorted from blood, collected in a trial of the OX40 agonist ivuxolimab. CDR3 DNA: TGTGCCAGCAGCGTAGCCGAATCGGGAGGGAGAAATGAGCAGTTCTTC. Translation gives CASSVAESGGRNEQFF.